The rows below give T cell receptor beta chains drawn from one sample of a study of blood T cell repertoires in COVID-19. Libraries were prepared by immunoSEQ multiplex PCR; TCRdb keeps only in-frame clonotypes and omits some of them. The profile shows about 400,000 clones, over 75% of them singletons. Sequenced sample: PBMCs or T cells enriched from blood (not recorded which). The receptors derive from a woman aged 35 to 49 with acute COVID-19. CDR3s include the opening cysteine and the closing phenylalanine or tryptophan. D genes are given only for firm matches. Some rows mark clone size as missing; the rest say once, few, many or name a class of expanded clone.

CDR3aa: CASSVEGGANTEAFF; CDR3nt: TGTGCCAGCAGCGTAGAAGGGGGAGCGAACACTGAAGCTTTCTTT; abundance: once; d_gene: .; j_gene: TRBJ1-1; v_gene: TRBV9; len: 15
CDR3aa: CSVGTVSGFEQYF; CDR3nt: TGCAGCGTTGGGACTGTGAGTGGATTCGAGCAGTACTTC; abundance: .; d_gene: .; j_gene: TRBJ2-7; v_gene: TRBV29-1; len: 13
CDR3aa: CASGQSGNEQFF; CDR3nt: TGTGCTAGTGGTCAGAGCGGCAATGAGCAGTTCTTC; abundance: .; d_gene: .; j_gene: TRBJ2-1; v_gene: TRBV12-5; len: 12
CDR3aa: CAWTSGHMGNIQYF; CDR3nt: TGTGCCTGGACCTCGGGACACATGGGAAACATTCAGTACTTC; abundance: few; d_gene: .; j_gene: TRBJ2-4; v_gene: TRBV30; len: 14
CDR3aa: CAHGRESYEQYF; CDR3nt: TGTGCCCACGGACGGGAATCCTACGAGCAGTACTTC; abundance: .; d_gene: .; j_gene: TRBJ2-7; v_gene: TRBV30; len: 12
CDR3aa: CASSSTGELFF; CDR3nt: TGTGCCAGCAGTTCAACCGGGGAGCTGTTTTTT; abundance: .; d_gene: .; j_gene: TRBJ2-2; v_gene: TRBV12-3/TRBV12-4; len: 11
CDR3aa: CASRRIGGYGYTF; CDR3nt: TGTGCCAGCAGGAGGATAGGGGGTTATGGCTACACCTTC; abundance: .; d_gene: .; j_gene: TRBJ1-2; v_gene: TRBV2; len: 13
CDR3aa: CASSQWSGLDYTF; CDR3nt: TGCGCCAGCAGCCAATGGTCCGGACTCGACTACACCTTC; abundance: .; d_gene: .; j_gene: TRBJ1-2; v_gene: TRBV4-1; len: 13
CDR3aa: CASSLDSGGELFF; CDR3nt: TGCGCCAGCAGCTTGGATAGCGGGGGGGAGCTGTTTTTT; abundance: .; d_gene: TRBD2; j_gene: TRBJ2-2; v_gene: TRBV5-1; len: 13
CDR3aa: CASSPAGNTGELFF; CDR3nt: TGTGCCAGCTCACCAGCGGGGAACACCGGGGAGCTGTTTTTT; abundance: .; d_gene: .; j_gene: TRBJ2-2; v_gene: TRBV18; len: 14
CDR3aa: CASSRTGRDEKLFF; CDR3nt: TGTGCCAGCAGTAGGACAGGGCGTGACGAAAAACTGTTTTTT; abundance: .; d_gene: TRBD1; j_gene: TRBJ1-4; v_gene: TRBV27; len: 14
CDR3aa: CASSFEGTGNTEAFF; CDR3nt: TGTGCCAGCAGCTTTGAAGGAACGGGGAACACTGAAGCTTTCTTT; abundance: .; d_gene: .; j_gene: TRBJ1-1; v_gene: TRBV13; len: 15
CDR3aa: CASSFSGAHGYTF; CDR3nt: TGTGCCAGCAGTTTCAGCGGGGCCCATGGCTACACCTTC; abundance: .; d_gene: .; j_gene: TRBJ1-2; v_gene: TRBV27; len: 13
CDR3aa: CASSQDNRGGYYGYTF; CDR3nt: TGCGCCAGCAGCCAAGATAACAGGGGGGGGTACTATGGCTACACCTTC; abundance: .; d_gene: TRBD1; j_gene: TRBJ1-2; v_gene: TRBV4-1; len: 16
CDR3aa: CASSPRTSGGALNEQFF; CDR3nt: TGTGCCAGCAGCCCGAGGACTAGCGGGGGGGCCCTCAATGAGCAGTTCTTC; abundance: once; d_gene: TRBD2; j_gene: TRBJ2-1; v_gene: TRBV7-9; len: 17
CDR3aa: CASSYYTGGNYGYTF; CDR3nt: TGTGCCAGCAGTTACTACACAGGCGGCAACTATGGCTACACCTTC; abundance: .; d_gene: .; j_gene: TRBJ1-2; v_gene: TRBV6-5; len: 15
CDR3aa: CAPGSSGANVLTF; CDR3nt: TGTGCCCCCGGGAGCTCTGGGGCCAACGTCCTGACTTTC; abundance: few; d_gene: .; j_gene: TRBJ2-6; v_gene: TRBV7-9; len: 13
CDR3aa: CASSLSGFSYEQYF; CDR3nt: TGTGCCAGCAGCTTATCGGGGTTCTCCTACGAGCAGTACTTC; abundance: .; d_gene: .; j_gene: TRBJ2-7; v_gene: TRBV11-2; len: 14
CDR3aa: CASSPVRRSNQPQHF; CDR3nt: TGTGCCAGCAGCCCCGTGAGGAGAAGCAATCAGCCCCAGCATTTT; abundance: .; d_gene: .; j_gene: TRBJ1-5; v_gene: TRBV6-5; len: 15
CDR3aa: CASSETGTGSMGGYTF; CDR3nt: TGTGCCAGCTCAGAGACCGGGACAGGGTCTATGGGTGGCTACACCTTC; abundance: .; d_gene: TRBD1; j_gene: TRBJ1-2; v_gene: TRBV18; len: 16
CDR3aa: CASSGGQGTYEQYF; CDR3nt: TGTGCCAGCAGCGGAGGACAGGGTACCTACGAGCAGTACTTC; abundance: .; d_gene: TRBD1; j_gene: TRBJ2-7; v_gene: TRBV6-5; len: 14
CDR3aa: CASSQAFPGAQSNSPLHF; CDR3nt: TGTGCCAGCAGCCAAGCTTTTCCAGGGGCACAAAGTAATTCACCCCTCCACTTT; abundance: .; d_gene: .; j_gene: TRBJ1-6; v_gene: TRBV3-1/TRBV3-2; len: 18
CDR3aa: CSARGLLEAFF; CDR3nt: TGCAGCGCCAGGGGGCTGCTGGAAGCTTTCTTT; abundance: .; d_gene: TRBD1; j_gene: TRBJ1-1; v_gene: TRBV29-1; len: 11
CDR3aa: CASSAGGGSNQPQHF; CDR3nt: TGTGCCAGCAGTGCAGGGGGCGGGAGCAATCAGCCCCAGCATTTT; abundance: .; d_gene: TRBD1; j_gene: TRBJ1-5; v_gene: TRBV25-1; len: 15
CDR3aa: CATSDETSGGLYEQFF; CDR3nt: TGTGCCACCAGTGATGAGACTAGCGGGGGGTTATATGAGCAGTTCTTC; abundance: few; d_gene: TRBD2; j_gene: TRBJ2-1; v_gene: TRBV24-1; len: 16
CDR3aa: CASSYRGNTEAFF; CDR3nt: TGTGCCAGCAGTTACAGGGGGAACACTGAAGCTTTCTTT; abundance: .; d_gene: TRBD1; j_gene: TRBJ1-1; v_gene: TRBV12-3/TRBV12-4; len: 13
CDR3aa: CASSSLPGQAGETQYF; CDR3nt: TGCGCCAGCAGCAGTCTGCCGGGACAGGCAGGGGAGACCCAGTACTTC; abundance: few; d_gene: TRBD1; j_gene: TRBJ2-5; v_gene: TRBV4-1; len: 16
CDR3aa: CASSQDPSGGRGNEQFF; CDR3nt: TGTGCCAGCAGCCAAGATCCTAGCGGGGGGCGAGGGAATGAGCAGTTCTTC; abundance: .; d_gene: TRBD2; j_gene: TRBJ2-1; v_gene: TRBV3-1/TRBV3-2; len: 17
CDR3aa: CAIRQGANYGYTF; CDR3nt: TGTGCCATACGACAGGGGGCGAACTATGGCTACACCTTC; abundance: .; d_gene: TRBD1; j_gene: TRBJ1-2; v_gene: TRBV24-1; len: 13
CDR3aa: CASSDRDRGSYEQYF; CDR3nt: TGCGCCAGCAGCGATCGGGACAGGGGTAGCTACGAGCAGTACTTC; abundance: .; d_gene: TRBD1; j_gene: TRBJ2-7; v_gene: TRBV5-1; len: 15
CDR3aa: CASRGTGVTVTNEKLFF; CDR3nt: TGTGCCAGCAGGGGGACAGGGGTTACGGTAACTAATGAAAAACTGTTTTTT; abundance: .; d_gene: TRBD1; j_gene: TRBJ1-4; v_gene: TRBV27; len: 17
CDR3aa: CASSRENIQYF; CDR3nt: TGTGCCAGCAGCCGGGAAAACATTCAGTACTTC; abundance: .; d_gene: .; j_gene: TRBJ2-4; v_gene: TRBV6-5; len: 11
CDR3aa: CATSAPGTYNEQFF; CDR3nt: TGTGCCACCAGTGCCCCTGGTACATACAATGAGCAGTTCTTC; abundance: .; d_gene: .; j_gene: TRBJ2-1; v_gene: TRBV24-1; len: 14
CDR3aa: CSVEGGGYGYTF; CDR3nt: TGCAGCGTTGAAGGGGGCGGCTATGGCTACACCTTC; abundance: .; d_gene: .; j_gene: TRBJ1-2; v_gene: TRBV29-1; len: 12
CDR3aa: CASSPTSEYEQYF; CDR3nt: TGTGCCAGCTCACCAACTTCGGAGTACGAGCAGTACTTC; abundance: once; d_gene: .; j_gene: TRBJ2-7; v_gene: TRBV18; len: 13
CDR3aa: CASGLLVSSYNSPLHF; CDR3nt: TGTGCTAGTGGTTTGTTGGTGAGCTCCTATAATTCACCCCTCCACTTT; abundance: .; d_gene: .; j_gene: TRBJ1-6; v_gene: TRBV12-5; len: 16
CDR3aa: CASSDSREAPDPGYTF; CDR3nt: TGCGCCAGCAGTGATTCTCGGGAGGCTCCCGATCCTGGCTACACCTTC; abundance: .; d_gene: .; j_gene: TRBJ1-2; v_gene: TRBV10-2; len: 16
CDR3aa: CASSLASGQETQYF; CDR3nt: TGTGCCAGCAGCTTAGCAAGCGGTCAAGAGACCCAGTACTTC; abundance: .; d_gene: .; j_gene: TRBJ2-5; v_gene: TRBV7-8; len: 14
CDR3aa: CASSEERWVSATNEKLFF; CDR3nt: TGTGCCAGCAGCGAAGAACGTTGGGTCAGCGCAACTAATGAAAAACTGTTTTTT; abundance: .; d_gene: .; j_gene: TRBJ1-4; v_gene: TRBV7-2; len: 18
CDR3aa: CASSRGGQGGEKLFF; CDR3nt: TGTGCCAGCAGTCGCGGGGGACAGGGTGGGGAAAAACTGTTTTTT; abundance: .; d_gene: TRBD1; j_gene: TRBJ1-4; v_gene: TRBV6-5; len: 15
CDR3aa: CASSSRNTGNGANVLTF; CDR3nt: TGTGCCAGCAGCTCCCGGAACACAGGGAACGGGGCCAACGTCCTGACTTTC; abundance: .; d_gene: .; j_gene: TRBJ2-6; v_gene: TRBV7-9; len: 17
CDR3aa: CASSYEQYF; CDR3nt: TGTGCCAGTTCATACGAGCAGTACTTC; abundance: .; d_gene: .; j_gene: TRBJ2-7; v_gene: TRBV19; len: 9
CDR3aa: CASSERQNTEAFF; CDR3nt: TGTGCCAGCAGTGAGAGACAGAACACTGAAGCTTTCTTT; abundance: few; d_gene: .; j_gene: TRBJ1-1; v_gene: TRBV6-4; len: 13
CDR3aa: CASSYSSTWTGLF; CDR3nt: TGTGCCAGCAGTTACTCGAGTACCTGGACAGGTCTATTC; abundance: .; d_gene: TRBD1; j_gene: TRBJ2-7; v_gene: TRBV6-5; len: 13
CDR3aa: CASSPGVERGYTF; CDR3nt: TGTGCCAGCAGTCCAGGGGTAGAGCGTGGCTACACCTTC; abundance: .; d_gene: .; j_gene: TRBJ1-2; v_gene: TRBV5-6; len: 13
CDR3aa: CASNLLTSLPPDTQYF; CDR3nt: TGTGCCAGCAACTTACTGACTAGCTTGCCCCCAGATACGCAGTATTTT; abundance: .; d_gene: TRBD2; j_gene: TRBJ2-3; v_gene: TRBV7-9; len: 16
CDR3aa: CSASRLVGETQYF; CDR3nt: TGCAGTGCTAGTCGGCTAGTCGGAGAGACCCAGTACTTC; abundance: .; d_gene: .; j_gene: TRBJ2-5; v_gene: TRBV20-1; len: 13
CDR3aa: CSAKGARGQFF; CDR3nt: TGCAGTGCTAAGGGGGCACGGGGGCAGTTCTTC; abundance: .; d_gene: TRBD1; j_gene: TRBJ2-1; v_gene: TRBV20-1; len: 11
CDR3aa: CASSSTGNFMNTEAFF; CDR3nt: TGTGCCAGCAGCTCGACGGGAAACTTCATGAACACTGAAGCTTTCTTT; abundance: .; d_gene: .; j_gene: TRBJ1-1; v_gene: TRBV13; len: 16
CDR3aa: CASSRSLTSGGEETQYF; CDR3nt: TGTGCCAGTAGTAGAAGCTTGACTAGCGGGGGGGAAGAGACCCAGTACTTC; abundance: .; d_gene: TRBD2; j_gene: TRBJ2-5; v_gene: TRBV19; len: 17
CDR3aa: CASSAHVAGNYGYTF; CDR3nt: TGTGCCAGCAGCGCCCACGTGGCAGGGAACTATGGCTACACCTTC; abundance: .; d_gene: .; j_gene: TRBJ1-2; v_gene: TRBV9; len: 15
CDR3aa: CASSAGNYGYTF; CDR3nt: TGTGCCAGCAGTGCCGGGAACTATGGCTACACCTTC; abundance: .; d_gene: .; j_gene: TRBJ1-2; v_gene: TRBV2; len: 12
CDR3aa: CASRMTGDTGELFF; CDR3nt: TGTGCCAGCAGAATGACAGGGGACACCGGGGAGCTGTTTTTT; abundance: .; d_gene: TRBD1; j_gene: TRBJ2-2; v_gene: TRBV7-9; len: 14
CDR3aa: CASSMGGLATSTDTQYF; CDR3nt: TGTGCCAGTAGTATGGGGGGACTAGCGACTAGCACAGATACGCAGTATTTT; abundance: .; d_gene: TRBD2; j_gene: TRBJ2-3; v_gene: TRBV19; len: 17
CDR3aa: CATSEGGRGSNQPQHF; CDR3nt: TGTGCCACCAGTGAAGGGGGGAGGGGAAGCAATCAGCCCCAGCATTTT; abundance: few; d_gene: .; j_gene: TRBJ1-5; v_gene: TRBV24-1; len: 16
CDR3aa: CASSRMGQGHEQFF; CDR3nt: TGTGCCAGCAGTAGAATGGGACAGGGCCATGAGCAGTTCTTC; abundance: once; d_gene: TRBD1; j_gene: TRBJ2-1; v_gene: TRBV6-5; len: 14
CDR3aa: CSASMGALNTEAFF; CDR3nt: TGCAGTGCTAGTATGGGAGCCCTGAACACTGAAGCTTTCTTT; abundance: once; d_gene: .; j_gene: TRBJ1-1; v_gene: TRBV20-1; len: 14
CDR3aa: CASSFQSQPQHF; CDR3nt: TGTGCCAGCAGCTTTCAATCTCAGCCCCAGCATTTT; abundance: .; d_gene: .; j_gene: TRBJ1-5; v_gene: TRBV7-2; len: 12